These 14 T cell receptor beta chains share one sample of origin, sequenced in a study of OX40 agonist ivuxolimab in advanced cancers. The repertoire was sequenced with immunoSEQ multiplex PCR; TCRdb's copy has only in-frame clones and lacks some. The table includes tens of thousands of clones, 90% to 95% detected once. Sequences were derived from CD4+ or CD8+ T cells sorted from blood, sampled in a trial of the OX40 agonist ivuxolimab. The source is an adult with an advanced solid tumor such as melanoma, head and neck, liver or kidney cancer.

The chain employs TRBV30 and TRBJ1-6, with a tentative D call TRBD1 (5 bases). The CDR3 runs to 14 residues. The V gene lost 1 base and the J gene lost 1 base, with 5 bases spanning the gap. Germline V gives CDR1 GTSNPN, CDR2 SVGIG (reference sequence). CDR3 amino acids: CAWSEGSYNSPLHF. DNA of the CDR3: TGTGCCTGGAGTGAGGGGTCCTATAATTCACCCCTCCACTTT.

This chain uses TRBV6-5 with TRBJ1-2; the D gene is possibly TRBD1 (5 bases). Deletions cut 4 bases from V and 4 bases from J, with 7 bases between. This CDR3 has 12 residues. Per germline, CDR1 MNHEY and CDR2 SVGAGI. The DNA for the CDR3 is TGTGCCAGCAGTTCAGGGATCTATGGCTACACCTTC. This sequence encodes CASSSGIYGYTF.

The chain links TRBV30 to TRBJ2-1; TRBD2 matches at 7 bases. Germline CDR1 reads GTSNPN; CDR2 reads SVGIG (reference sequence). J gave up 7 bases and V 0 bases, and 6 bases lay outside the gene matches. This CDR3 is 14 amino acids long. The CDR3 is CAWSVRIGGNEQFF. The CDR3 region has the DNA TGTGCCTGGAGTGTACGCATCGGGGGGAATGAGCAGTTCTTC.

The genes are TRBV4-1 and TRBJ1-2, with D tentatively TRBD1 (5 bases). Germline V gene sequence: CDR1 MGHRA, CDR2 YSYEKL. The ends were cut back, 0 bases at V and 2 bases at J, with 10 bases in the middle. This CDR3 spans 15 amino acids. The CDR3 DNA sequence: TGCGCCAGCAGCCAAGAAATCGGGGCGAACTATGGCTACACCTTC. Its protein is CASSQEIGANYGYTF.

V is TRBV7-3 and J is TRBJ1-1; D is unclear. CDR3 length: 14 residues. The V end lost 0 bases, the J end lost 4 bases, and 9 bases lay between the germline ends. Germline values: CDR1 SGHTA, CDR2 FQGTGA. CDR3 nucleotide sequence: TGTGCCAGCAGCTTAACCCCGGGAACCACTGAAGCTTTCTTT. Protein: CASSLTPGTTEAFF.

V and J are TRBV11-2 and TRBJ2-2; D is ambiguous. Germline V gene data show CDR1 as SGHAT and CDR2 as FQNNGV. The CDR3 extends over 14 amino acids. V shed 7 bases and J shed 8 bases, with 17 bases lying between them. CDR3 amino acids: CASTPVLGSGELFF. The CDR3 DNA sequence: TGTGCCAGCACCCCTGTTTTAGGCTCTGGGGAGCTGTTTTTT.

The table lists this clone with a few counts. The chain combines TRBV25-1 with TRBJ1-1, with a weak D call TRBD1 (6 bases). V lost 6 bases, J lost 1 base, and 15 bases lay in between. The CDR3 is 15 residues long. Germline V gives CDR1 MGHDK, CDR2 SYGVNS. CDR3: CASREQGQQNTEAFF. The CDR3 coding sequence is TGTGCCAGCAGGGAGCAGGGACAACAGAACACTGAAGCTTTCTTT.

The rearrangement joins TRBV11-3 to TRBJ2-1; 16 bases agree with TRBD2. The CDR3 sequence is 17 residues long. The V segment lost 5 bases and the J segment 7 bases; nucleotides outside the gene matches: 8. From germline, CDR1 is SGHNT and CDR2 YENEEA. CDR3 region: CASSPGTSGRVLNEQFF. In nucleotides, the CDR3 is TGTGCCAGCAGCCCCGGGACTAGCGGGAGGGTATTGAATGAGCAGTTCTTC.

CDR3 bases: TGTGCCAGCAGCTTAGGTGGGTCCTGGAAACGCACCGGGGAGCTGTTTTTT. Protein sequence: CASSLGGSWKRTGELFF. V gene TRBV7-9 combines with J gene TRBJ2-2; D uncertain. The CDR3 contains 17 residues. V dropped 1 base and J dropped 4 bases, with 16 bases sitting between them. The V gene's germline CDR1 is SEHNR and CDR2 FQNEAQ (reference sequence).

V usage is TRBV25-1 and J usage is TRBJ2-2, with 11 nucleotides matching TRBD1. The CDR3 contains 15 residues. Germline CDR1 and CDR2: MGHDK and SYGVNS. J was trimmed by 5 bases and V by 2 bases; bases with no gene match: 1. CDR3 DNA: TGTGCCAGCAGTGAAGGACAGGGGGCGACCGGGGAGCTGTTTTTT. The encoded protein is CASSEGQGATGELFF. Full variable domain (missing parts from reference TRBV25-1 and TRBJ2-2): EADIYQTPRYLVIGTGKKITLECSQTMGHDKMYWYQQDPGMELHLIHYSYGVNSTEKGDLSSESTVSRIRTEHFPLTLESARPSHTSQYLCASSEGQGATGELFFGEGSRLTVL.

CDR3 protein: CSAIVGGELFF. Written as DNA, the CDR3 is TGCAGTGCAATTGTGGGAGGGGAGCTGTTTTTT. This chain links TRBV20-1 with TRBJ2-2; unclear D gene. The germline V gene has CDR1 DFQATT and CDR2 SNEGSKA (reference sequence). Trimming pared 6 bases from V and 8 bases from J, leaving 10 bases between. The CDR3 loop spans 11 amino acids.

A few counts support this clone. The rearrangement joins TRBV4-2 to TRBJ1-3; TRBD1 is a possible D gene (5 bases). Trimming cost V 6 bases and J 8 bases, with 11 bases left between them. In germline, CDR1 is LGHNA, CDR2 YNFKEQ. This CDR3 comprises 12 residues. The CDR3: CASRGLADTIYF. CDR3 coding DNA: TGTGCCAGCAGGGGGCTTGCGGACACCATATATTTT.

This rearrangement joins TRBV11-2 to TRBJ1-1, with no clear D. The CDR3 covers 17 residues. In germline, CDR1 is SGHAT, CDR2 FQNNGV. The V end was cut by 2 bases, the J end by 1 base, with 17 bases between. CDR3 sequence: CASSLSPPGNRNTEAFF. In nucleotides, the CDR3 is TGTGCCAGCAGCTTATCTCCCCCGGGGAACAGGAACACTGAAGCTTTCTTT.

V gene TRBV9 combines with J gene TRBJ2-3; D might be TRBD2 (5 bases). There are 16 residues in the CDR3. CDR1 and CDR2 (germline): SGDLS, YYNGEE. V was shortened by 0 bases and J by 2 bases, with 13 bases between the two germline ends. The CDR3 spells CASSVDPRGITDTQYF. The CDR3 nucleotides are TGTGCCAGCAGCGTAGACCCCCGAGGGATCACAGATACGCAGTATTTT.